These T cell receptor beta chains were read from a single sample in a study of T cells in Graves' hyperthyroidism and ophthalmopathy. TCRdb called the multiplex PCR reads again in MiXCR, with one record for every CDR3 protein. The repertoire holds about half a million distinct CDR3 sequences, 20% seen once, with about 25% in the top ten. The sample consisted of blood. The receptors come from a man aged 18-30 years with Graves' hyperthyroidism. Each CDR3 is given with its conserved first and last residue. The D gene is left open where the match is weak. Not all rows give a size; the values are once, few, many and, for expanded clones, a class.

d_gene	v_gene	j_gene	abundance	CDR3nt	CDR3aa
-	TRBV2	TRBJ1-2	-	TGTGCCAGCAGTGGGGTCGAGAATAACTATGGCTACACCTTC	CASSGVENNYGYTF
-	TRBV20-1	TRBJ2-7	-	TGCAGTGCTAGGAGGGACATAAGCTACGAGCAGTACTTC	CSARRDISYEQYF
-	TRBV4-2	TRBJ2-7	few	TGTGCCAGCAGCCAAGATCAGGGGATGAGGTACGAGCAGTACTTC	CASSQDQGMRYEQYF
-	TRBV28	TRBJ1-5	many	TGTGCCAGCAGTTTTGTCGGCGGGGGGGTAGGGAATCAGCCCCAGCATTTT	CASSFVGGGVGNQPQHF
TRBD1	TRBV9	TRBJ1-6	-	TGTGCCAGCAGCGTGGTAGGGGGCAGTTCACCCCTCCACTTT	CASSVVGGSSPLHF
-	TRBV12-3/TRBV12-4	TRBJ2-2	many	TGTGCCAGCAGTTTCACAGGAGGGGAGCTGTTTTTT	CASSFTGGELFF
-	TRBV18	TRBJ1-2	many	TGTGCCAGCTCACCACAGGGAAGGGAAGGCTACACCTTC	CASSPQGREGYTF
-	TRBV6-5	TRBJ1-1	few	TGTGCCAGCAGTTACTCGGGGAGAACTGAAGCTTTCTTT	CASSYSGRTEAFF
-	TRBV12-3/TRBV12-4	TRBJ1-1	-	TGTGCCAGCAGCGTCCAGCCCAGGGGTGGCACTGAAGCTTTCTTT	CASSVQPRGGTEAFF
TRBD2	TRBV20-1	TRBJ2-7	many	TGCAGTGCTAGAGATGTTGAGCGGGGGATGGGGGAGCAGTACTTC	CSARDVERGMGEQYF
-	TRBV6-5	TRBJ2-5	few	TGTGCCAGCAGTTACGGGCCCGGCAGTAGCGTAAAAGAGACCCAGTACTTC	CASSYGPGSSVKETQYF
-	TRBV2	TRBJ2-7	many	TGTGCCAGCAGTGAACCACTCCCTCCCTACGAGCAGTACTTC	CASSEPLPPYEQYF
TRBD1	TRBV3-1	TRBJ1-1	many	TGTGCCAGCAGCCACTGGGACAGGCCGAACACTGAAGCTTTCTTT	CASSHWDRPNTEAFF
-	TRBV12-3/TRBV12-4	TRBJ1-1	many	TGTGCCAGCAGAGGAGGACAGTCTGAAGCTTTCTTT	CASRGGQSEAFF
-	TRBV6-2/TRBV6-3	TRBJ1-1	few	TGTGCCAGCAGTTACTGGGGTAACACTGAAGCTTTCTTT	CASSYWGNTEAFF
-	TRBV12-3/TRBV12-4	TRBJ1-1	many	TGTGCCAGCACCGAAGGAGAGAACACTGAAGCTTTCTTT	CASTEGENTEAFF
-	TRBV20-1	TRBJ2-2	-	TGCAGTGCTGGGACCCAGAAGAACACCGGGGAGCTGTTTTTT	CSAGTQKNTGELFF
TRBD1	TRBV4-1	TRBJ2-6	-	TGCGCCAGCAGCCAAGAGAGACAGGGGGTCTCTGGGGCCAACGTCCTGACTTTC	CASSQERQGVSGANVLTF
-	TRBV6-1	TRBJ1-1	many	TGTGCCAGCAGGACGCGCGGGGGCGGGACTGAAGCTTTCTTT	CASRTRGGGTEAFF
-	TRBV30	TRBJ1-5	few	TGTGCCTGGAGTTTGGACAGCGTTAATCAGCCCCAGCATTTT	CAWSLDSVNQPQHF
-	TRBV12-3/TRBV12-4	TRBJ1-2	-	TGTGCCAGCAGTTTAATGTCGAGGTTCGATGGCTACACCTTC	CASSLMSRFDGYTF
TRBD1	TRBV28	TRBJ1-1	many	TGTGCCAGCAGGCCACAGGGGGGAACTGAAGCTTTCTTT	CASRPQGGTEAFF
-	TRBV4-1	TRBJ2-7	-	TGCGCCAGCAGCCCCGTTTCGCTGGGGGTTTTAAGACACGAGCAGTACTTC	CASSPVSLGVLRHEQYF
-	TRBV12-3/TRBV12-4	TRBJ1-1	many	TGTGCCAGCAGCCTTACCCGACAGATCATGAACACTGAAGCTTTCTTT	CASSLTRQIMNTEAFF
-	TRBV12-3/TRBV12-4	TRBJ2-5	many	TGTGCCAGCAGTTTGGCGTTGGCTCCGATGCGGACCCAGTACTTC	CASSLALAPMRTQYF
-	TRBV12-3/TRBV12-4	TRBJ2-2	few	TGTGCCAGCAGTTTATGGAGGGAAGGTACCGGGGAGCTGTTTTTT	CASSLWREGTGELFF
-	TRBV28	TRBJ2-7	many	TGTGCCAGCAGCCTGACCTTCCGCGAGCAGTACTTC	CASSLTFREQYF
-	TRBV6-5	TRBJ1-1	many	TGTGCCAGCAGTTGGGCCCTGGGTCGTCCGAACACTGAAGCTTTCTTT	CASSWALGRPNTEAFF
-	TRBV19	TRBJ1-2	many	TGTGCCAGTAGTATAGTCCGGGACGGTCCCTCCTATGGCTACACCTTC	CASSIVRDGPSYGYTF
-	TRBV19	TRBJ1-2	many	TGTGCCAGTAGTCCCCAAGGACAAAACTATGGCTACACCTTC	CASSPQGQNYGYTF
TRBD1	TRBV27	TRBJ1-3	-	TGTGCCAGCAGTCCCCGATCGGACAGGGGGTACACCATATATTTT	CASSPRSDRGYTIYF
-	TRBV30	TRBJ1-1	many	TGTGCCTGGAGTGCAGGGTCGTTAAAAGCTTTCTTT	CAWSAGSLKAFF
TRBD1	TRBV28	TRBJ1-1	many	TGTGCCAGCAGTTTATGGGACAGGGCCGGCACTGAAGCTTTCTTT	CASSLWDRAGTEAFF
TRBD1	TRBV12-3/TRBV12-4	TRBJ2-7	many	TGTGCCAGCAGGAGAGGGACAGGGCCCTACGAGCAGTACTTC	CASRRGTGPYEQYF
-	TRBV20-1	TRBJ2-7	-	TGCAGTGCTAGCGGGGCCGACCTCCACGAGCAGTACTTC	CSASGADLHEQYF